This T cell receptor beta chain was identified in a study of blood T cell repertoires in COVID-19. Study-level information: Spain, Italy and the United States supplied samples that represented acute and convalescent COVID-19. PBMCs, B-cell-depleted T cells, or T cells were the source of the cDNA or gDNA that made up the material.

Assay used: immunoSEQ multiplex PCR; TCRdb lists only in-frame clones, some missing. The data show about 220,000 clones, about four fifths seen once. All enrollees were roughly 18 to 95 years old and from roughly 26 US areas. Allocation to cohorts depended on clinical history reported by the participants. The ends lost 7 bases at V and 0 bases at J; junction bases unmatched: 16. The germline V gene has CDR1 SGHAT and CDR2 FQNNGV. The CDR3 is 19 residues long. This sequence originates from a woman aged 40 to 50 who had recovered from COVID-19. The sample was PBMCs or T cells enriched from blood (not recorded which). The gene calls are TRBV11-2 and TRBJ2-1; 9 bases match TRBD2. The CDR3 DNA follows: TGTGCCAGCACCTCCTCAGAGCGGGAGGCCTCGAGCTCCTACAATGAGCAGTTCTTC. It codes for CASTSSEREASSSYNEQFF.